The 10 T cell receptor beta chains reported below all come from one sample, sequenced in a study of neurological immune-mediated disorders. As to time point: longitudinal time-point 3. MiXCR, applied by TCRdb to the 5' RACE reads, yields one record per CDR3 protein. The sample records fewer than 85,000 distinct CDR3 sequences, about 4% being singletons. The specimen sequenced was PBMCs. Receptors originate from an older woman with multiple sclerosis.

This clonotype was detected ten times or more. This chain joins TRBV5-6 and TRBJ2-4; 9 bases are a match to TRBD2. Per germline, CDR1 SGHDT and CDR2 YYEEEE. The V gene end was trimmed by 0 bases and the J gene end by 3 bases; junction bases not matched to a gene: 10. The CDR3 extends over 18 amino acids. The CDR3 nucleotides read TGTGCCAGCAGCTTGGGGTGGCTAGCGGGGATGGACAAAAACATTCAGTACTTC. Its protein product is CASSLGWLAGMDKNIQYF.

This sequence joins TRBV15 and TRBJ2-7; D remains ambiguous. Germline CDR1 LNHNV, CDR2 YYDKDF (reference sequence). The CDR3 has 14 amino acids. With 0 bases removed from V and 2 bases from J, the gap between germline ends came to 8 bases. CDR3 loop: CATSRDSRTYEQYF. CDR3 bases: TGTGCCACCAGCAGAGATAGCCGCACCTACGAGCAGTACTTC.

In its sample, this clonotype was seen many times. This rearrangement joins TRBV20-1 to TRBJ2-3, with a weak D call TRBD2 (7 bases). The CDR3 runs to 13 residues. V was trimmed by 4 bases and J by 6 bases, leaving 14 bases between them. CDR1 is DFQATT and CDR2 is SNEGSKA in the germline V gene (reference sequence). This CDR3 reads CSATGGAGDTQYF. For the CDR3, the DNA is TGCAGTGCTACTGGGGGGGCCGGGGATACGCAGTATTTT.

Ten or more counts support this clonotype. The CDR3: CAISEGQGAGQPQHF. DNA of the CDR3: TGTGCCATCAGTGAGGGACAGGGGGCGGGTCAGCCCCAGCATTTT. The chain links TRBV10-3 to TRBJ1-5; 11 nucleotides match TRBD1. CDR1 is ENHRY, CDR2 SYGVKD, per germline. The CDR3 covers 15 residues. V lost 2 bases, J lost 6 bases, and 3 bases stayed unmatched.

This clonotype was detected ten times or more. In DNA form, the CDR3 reads TGTGCCAGCAGCTTAGCCTTCTTAAACACTGAAGCTTTCTTT. Encoded protein: CASSLAFLNTEAFF. The chain has TRBV7-9 and TRBJ1-1; D is ambiguous. Trimming shortened V by 0 bases and J by 2 bases, and 7 bases separated the two germline ends. This CDR3 spans 14 amino acids. Per germline, CDR1 SEHNR and CDR2 FQNEAQ (reference sequence).

This clonotype was recorded at least ten times. V and J are TRBV5-1 and TRBJ2-3; D is undetermined. Germline V CDR1 and CDR2: SGHRS, YFSETQ. This CDR3 spans 15 amino acids. Trimming cost V 4 bases and J 1 base, with 13 bases left between them. CDR3 bases: TGCGCCAGCAGCACCCAGGTCACCCGCACAGATACGCAGTATTTT. It yields the protein CASSTQVTRTDTQYF.

This clonotype was picked up many times. J is TRBJ2-7 and V is TRBV9; D assignment may be TRBD1 or TRBD2 (5 bases each). Germline CDR1 SGDLS, CDR2 YYNGEE. V shed 0 bases and J shed 2 bases, with 12 bases lying between them. CDR3 length: 15 amino acids. CDR3 residues: CASSVGDEGTYEQYF. The CDR3 DNA reads TGTGCCAGCAGCGTAGGGGACGAGGGCACCTACGAGCAGTACTTC.

The sample holds a few counts of this clonotype. The V call is TRBV2, the J call TRBJ1-3; D is uncertain. The CDR3 spans 15 residues. Between the trimmed V and J ends, which lost 6 bases and 4 bases, there was a span of 16 bases. Germline CDR1 SNHLY, CDR2 FYNNEI. The CDR3 reads CASRPSWLSGNTIYF. Here the CDR3 DNA reads TGTGCCAGCAGGCCTTCTTGGCTGAGCGGAAACACCATATATTTT.

This clonotype was seen many times. V is TRBV20-1 and J is TRBJ2-5; D gene unclear. Germline CDR1 DFQATT, CDR2 SNEGSKA (reference sequence). Trimming took off 3 bases at V and 5 bases at J, with 4 bases between the two ends. The length of the CDR3 is 10 residues. The DNA for the CDR3 is TGCAGTGCTAGCGGGGAGACCCAGTACTTC. This translates into CSASGETQYF.

This clonotype was recorded at least ten times. V is TRBV6-6 and J is TRBJ1-5, with D unresolved. Germline V lookup: CDR1 MNHNY, CDR2 SVGAGI (reference sequence). V lost 7 bases to trimming and J lost 0 bases, with 10 bases between them. This CDR3 region has 14 residues. CDR3 amino acids: CASNVGDSNQPQHF. The CDR3 region has the DNA TGTGCCAGCAATGTCGGTGATAGCAATCAGCCCCAGCATTTT.